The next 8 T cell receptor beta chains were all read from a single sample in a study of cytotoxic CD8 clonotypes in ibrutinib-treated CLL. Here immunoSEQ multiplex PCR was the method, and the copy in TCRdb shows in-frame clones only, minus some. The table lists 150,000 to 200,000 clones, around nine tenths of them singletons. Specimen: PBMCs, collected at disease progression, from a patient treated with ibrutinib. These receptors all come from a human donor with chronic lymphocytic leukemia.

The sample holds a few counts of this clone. CDR3 region: CASSLGQEQYF. CDR3 coding DNA: TGTGCCAGCAGCTTAGGTCAGGAACAGTACTTC. The genes are TRBV7-6 and TRBJ2-7; D remains ambiguous. CDR3 size: 11 residues. Trimming took off 1 base at V and 10 bases at J, with 8 bases between the two ends. Per germline, CDR1 SGHVS and CDR2 FNYEAQ.

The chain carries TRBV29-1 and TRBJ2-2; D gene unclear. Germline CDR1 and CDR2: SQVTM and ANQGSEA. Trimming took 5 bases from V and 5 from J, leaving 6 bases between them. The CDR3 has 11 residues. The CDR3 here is CSVIRTGELFF. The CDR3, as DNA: TGCAGCGTTATTCGAACCGGGGAGCTGTTTTTT.

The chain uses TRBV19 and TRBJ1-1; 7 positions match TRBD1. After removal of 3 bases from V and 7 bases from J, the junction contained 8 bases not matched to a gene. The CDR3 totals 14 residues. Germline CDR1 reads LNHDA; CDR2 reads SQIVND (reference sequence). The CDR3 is CASSIHEQGNEAFF. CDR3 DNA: TGTGCCAGTAGTATTCATGAACAGGGGAATGAAGCTTTCTTT.

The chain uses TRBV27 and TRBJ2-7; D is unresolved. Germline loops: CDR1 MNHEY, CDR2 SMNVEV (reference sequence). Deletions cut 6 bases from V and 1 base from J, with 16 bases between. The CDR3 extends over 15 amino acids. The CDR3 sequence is CASRSAGSSSYEQYF. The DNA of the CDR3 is TGTGCCAGCAGGAGTGCTGGTAGTTCGTCCTACGAGCAGTACTTC.

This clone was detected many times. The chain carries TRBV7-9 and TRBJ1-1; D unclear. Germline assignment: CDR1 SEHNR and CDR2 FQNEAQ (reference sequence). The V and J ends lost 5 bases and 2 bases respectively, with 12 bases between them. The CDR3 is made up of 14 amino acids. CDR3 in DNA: TGTGCCAGCAGCCCAGGACGGAGAAACACTGAAGCTTTCTTT. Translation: CASSPGRRNTEAFF.

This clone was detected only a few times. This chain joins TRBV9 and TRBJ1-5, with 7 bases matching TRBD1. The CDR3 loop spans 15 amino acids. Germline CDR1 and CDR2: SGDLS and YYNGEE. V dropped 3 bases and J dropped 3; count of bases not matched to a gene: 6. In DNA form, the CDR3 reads TGTGCCAGCAGCGGAACAGGGGACTTCAATCAGCCCCAGCATTTT. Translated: CASSGTGDFNQPQHF. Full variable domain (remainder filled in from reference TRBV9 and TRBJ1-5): DSGVTQTPKHLITATGQRVTLRCSPRSGDLSVYWYQQSLDQGLQFLIQYYNGEERAKGNILERFSAQQFPDLHSELNLSSLELGDSALYFCASSGTGDFNQPQHFGDGTRLSIL.

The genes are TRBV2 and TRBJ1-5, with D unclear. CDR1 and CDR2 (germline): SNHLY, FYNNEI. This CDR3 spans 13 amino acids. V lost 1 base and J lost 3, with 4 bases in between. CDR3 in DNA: TGTGCCAGCAGTGAAGGCCTCAATCAGCCCCAGCATTTT. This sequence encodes CASSEGLNQPQHF.

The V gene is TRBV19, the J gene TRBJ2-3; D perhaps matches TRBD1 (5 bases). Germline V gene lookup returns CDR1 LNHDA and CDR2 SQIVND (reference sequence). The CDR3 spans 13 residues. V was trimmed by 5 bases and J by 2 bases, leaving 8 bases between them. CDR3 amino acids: CASSPGHTDTQYF. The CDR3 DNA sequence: TGTGCCAGTAGTCCCGGACACACAGATACGCAGTATTTT.